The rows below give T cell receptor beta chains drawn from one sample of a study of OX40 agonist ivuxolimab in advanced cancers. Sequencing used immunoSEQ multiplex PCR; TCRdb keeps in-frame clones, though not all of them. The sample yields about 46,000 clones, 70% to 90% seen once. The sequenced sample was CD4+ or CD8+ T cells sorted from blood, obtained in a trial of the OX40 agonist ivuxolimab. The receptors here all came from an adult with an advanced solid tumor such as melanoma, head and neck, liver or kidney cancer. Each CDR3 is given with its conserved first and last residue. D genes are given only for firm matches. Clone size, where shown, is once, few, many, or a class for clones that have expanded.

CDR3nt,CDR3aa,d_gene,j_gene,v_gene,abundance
TGTGCCAGCAGTGAACGCAGTCGGGGCTACGAGCAGTACTTC,CASSERSRGYEQYF,NA,TRBJ2-7,TRBV2,NA
TGTGCCAGCAGCCTGTTATCAAATTCACCCCTCCACTTT,CASSLLSNSPLHF,NA,TRBJ1-6,TRBV13,once
TGCGCCAGCAGCCTCCAGCGGGAGGGCCGCGAGCAGTACTTC,CASSLQREGREQYF,TRBD2,TRBJ2-7,TRBV4-1,NA
TGCGCCAGCACTGAGCTCACGGGTAACTATGGCTACACCTTC,CASTELTGNYGYTF,NA,TRBJ1-2,TRBV10-2,few
TGTGCCAGCAGCCGGACAGGGAACGCGGGAAACACCATATATTTT,CASSRTGNAGNTIYF,TRBD1,TRBJ1-3,TRBV2,once
TGTGCCAGCAGCCACCCAACTAGCGGGGGGGAATACCAAGAGACCCAGTACTTC,CASSHPTSGGEYQETQYF,TRBD2,TRBJ2-5,TRBV4-2,NA
TGCGCCAGCAGCCAACGACGGACAGGGACGGGGCTCACTGAAGCTTTCTTT,CASSQRRTGTGLTEAFF,TRBD1,TRBJ1-1,TRBV4-1,NA
TGTGCCAGCAGTCTAGGCTACGAGCAGTACTTC,CASSLGYEQYF,NA,TRBJ2-7,TRBV6-5,NA
TGTGCCAGCAGCTTAGAACAGGGGGCTGGGAAAGATACGCAGTATTTT,CASSLEQGAGKDTQYF,TRBD1,TRBJ2-3,TRBV7-9,NA
TGTGCCAGCAGTCCCCCCCGCGAGGAGACCCAGTACTTC,CASSPPREETQYF,NA,TRBJ2-5,TRBV7-9,NA
TGTGCCAGCAGAGAGGGCCGGGGGCCCTTCTACGAGCAGTACTTC,CASREGRGPFYEQYF,NA,TRBJ2-7,TRBV5-8,NA
TGCGCCAGCAGCCAAGACCGGGGGAGGGGCTACACCTTC,CASSQDRGRGYTF,NA,TRBJ1-2,TRBV4-1,NA
TGTGCCAGCAGCCCTAACCTAGCGCTTTCAGATACGCAGTATTTT,CASSPNLALSDTQYF,NA,TRBJ2-3,TRBV9,NA
TGTGCCAGCATGCAATACGGACTAGCGGGAGGGCCCTTGGTTTACGAGCAGTACTTC,CASMQYGLAGGPLVYEQYF,TRBD2,TRBJ2-7,TRBV27,NA
TGTGCCAGCAGTCTAAGGACAGGGATCGGGACACCCCTCCACTTT,CASSLRTGIGTPLHF,TRBD1,TRBJ1-6,TRBV28,NA
TGTGCCAGTAGTGCTGGGACAGGGAACCTCTACGAGCAGTACTTC,CASSAGTGNLYEQYF,TRBD1,TRBJ2-7,TRBV19,NA
TGTGCCAGCAACACCGAAGGCTGGGAGACCCAGTACTTC,CASNTEGWETQYF,NA,TRBJ2-5,TRBV2,NA
TGTGCCAGCATCCGGGGCAGGGAAGATTCACCCCTCCACTTT,CASIRGREDSPLHF,NA,TRBJ1-6,TRBV2,once
TGCAGTGCTAGAGAGCGGGAGACCCAGTACTTC,CSARERETQYF,NA,TRBJ2-5,TRBV20-1,NA
TGTGCCAGCAGCTGGGGCGGGGCGGTCACAGATACGCAGTATTTT,CASSWGGAVTDTQYF,NA,TRBJ2-3,TRBV7-2,once
TGTGCCAGCAAGTTAGGTGAGCAGTTCTTC,CASKLGEQFF,NA,TRBJ2-1,TRBV6-1,NA
TGTGCCAGCAGCCCAGGTATCTTC,CASSPGIF,NA,TRBJ2-1,TRBV9,NA
TGTGCCAGCAGCCCCCGGGGTAGAGGCGGCACAGATACGCAGTATTTT,CASSPRGRGGTDTQYF,NA,TRBJ2-3,TRBV7-8,NA
TGTGCCAGCAGCCCCGGGGCAGGGTCCTCCTATGGCTACACCTTC,CASSPGAGSSYGYTF,NA,TRBJ1-2,TRBV7-3,NA
TGTGCCAGTAGTAGGGACTATGGCTACACCTTC,CASSRDYGYTF,NA,TRBJ1-2,TRBV19,NA
TGTGCCAGCAGTCCAGGACGGAACATTCAGTACTTC,CASSPGRNIQYF,NA,TRBJ2-4,TRBV7-9,NA
TGTGCCAGCAGTGAATCTATGGGGTTCGGCTATGGCTACACCTTC,CASSESMGFGYGYTF,NA,TRBJ1-2,TRBV2,NA
TGTGCCAGCAGGTACGGGGGTGGCTACACCTTC,CASRYGGGYTF,NA,TRBJ1-2,TRBV6-6,NA
TGTGCCAGCAGCGGGGATAGACAGGACTATGGCTACACCTTC,CASSGDRQDYGYTF,NA,TRBJ1-2,TRBV7-9,NA
TGTGCCAGCAGCTATAAGAACACCGGGGAGCTGTTTTTT,CASSYKNTGELFF,NA,TRBJ2-2,TRBV5-4,NA
TGTGCCAGCAGTCCTCAGCGGGAGGGCCACAATGAGCAGTTCTTC,CASSPQREGHNEQFF,TRBD2,TRBJ2-1,TRBV28,NA
TGCGCCAGCAGCCAAGGGGTAGCGGGCAGATACAATGAGCAGTTCTTC,CASSQGVAGRYNEQFF,TRBD2,TRBJ2-1,TRBV4-1,NA
TGTGCCAGCAGTTACTCGGGACAGTTTTTGGAGACCCAGTACTTC,CASSYSGQFLETQYF,TRBD1,TRBJ2-5,TRBV6-5,NA
TGTGCCAGCTCAGATGACCTCCTCTCAGTTGGGGCATCAGAGACCCAGTACTTC,CASSDDLLSVGASETQYF,NA,TRBJ2-5,TRBV7-9,NA
TGTGCACTCATCAGAGAGTATGAGCAGTTCTTC,CALIREYEQFF,NA,TRBJ2-1,TRBV6-1,NA